This T cell receptor beta chain appears in the sequencing data of a study of neurological immune-mediated disorders. Study findings and constraints: The repertoires of 18 of 34 multiple sclerosis patients were placed by phylogenetic grouping in a single related-CDR3 cluster, which may be a signature. Association of the multiple sclerosis repertoire cluster with clinical or MRI features was not observed for any feature.

Each CDR3 protein is one row after TCRdb ran MiXCR on the 5' RACE reads. The table has 66,000 or so distinct CDR3 sequences, around 5% seen once. In this sample, this clonotype turned up many times. Its antigen is not known. The junction had 3 bases not matched to a gene; V was cut back by 3 bases and J by 2 bases. CDR1 is DFQATT and CDR2 is SNEGSKA in the germline V gene (reference sequence). The CDR3 runs to 13 residues. Sequencing input: PBMCs. The receptor comes from a woman in her twenties or thirties with multiple sclerosis. V usage is TRBV20-1 and J usage is TRBJ2-5, with TRBD2 matching 7 bases. In DNA form, the CDR3 reads TGCAGTGCTAGCGGGGGACTACAAGAGACCCAGTACTTC. It yields the protein CSASGGLQETQYF.